What follows are 14 T cell receptor beta chains derived from one specimen sequenced in a study of blood T cell repertoires in COVID-19. The table came from immunoSEQ multiplex PCR; TCRdb's copy has only in-frame clones and leaves some out. The sample includes roughly 250,000 clones, about 93% of them seen just once. Input material: PBMCs or T cells enriched from blood (not recorded which). Source of these receptors: a woman aged 18-35 years who had recovered from COVID-19.

This chain uses TRBV5-4 with TRBJ2-2, with D unresolved. CDR1 SGHNT and CDR2 YYREEE come from the germline V gene (reference sequence). This CDR3 is 16 amino acids long. The ends were cut back, 0 bases at V and 0 bases at J, with 9 bases in the middle. CDR3 amino acids: CASSLGSLANTGELFF. CDR3 nucleotide sequence: TGTGCCAGCAGCTTGGGAAGTTTAGCGAACACCGGGGAGCTGTTTTTT.

The CDR3 here is CASSLTREQYF. DNA of the CDR3: TGTGCCAGCAGCTTAACTCGCGAGCAGTACTTC. The chain employs TRBV7-9 and TRBJ2-7; D gene ambiguous. Germline CDR1 and CDR2: SEHNR and FQNEAQ (reference sequence). Trimming shortened V by 2 bases and J by 6 bases, and 5 bases separated the two germline ends. CDR3 length: 11 residues.

The chain is built from TRBV4-2 and TRBJ1-3, with D possibly being TRBD1 (6 bases). CDR1 is LGHNA and CDR2 is YNFKEQ in the germline V gene. The CDR3 is made up of 17 amino acids. V was cut by 0 bases and J by 0 bases, with 12 bases left in between. The CDR3 DNA is TGTGCCAGCAGCCAAGATCGGGGACAAAACTCTGGAAACACCATATATTTT. Protein: CASSQDRGQNSGNTIYF.

Of note for this clone: Distinct nucleotide sequences in the sample also encode this CDR3. The rearrangement uses TRBV28 and TRBJ2-7; the D is unclear. In germline, CDR1 is MDHEN, CDR2 SYDVKM. The CDR3 contains 11 residues. V was shortened by 5 bases and J by 2 bases, with 4 bases between the two germline ends. Here the CDR3 reads CASSLTYEQYF. In DNA form, the CDR3 reads TGTGCCAGCAGTCTTACCTACGAGCAGTACTTC. The full variable domain, rest sourced from reference TRBV28 and TRBJ2-7, is DVKVTQSSRYLVKRTGEKVFLECVQDMDHENMFWYRQDPGLGLRLIYFSYDVKMKEKGDIPEGYSVSREKKERFSLILESASTNQTSMYLCASSLTYEQYFGPGTRLTVT.

As for this clone: Other DNA sequences within the sample encode an identical CDR3. The genes are TRBV28 and TRBJ1-1; 9 bases are a match to TRBD1. The length of the CDR3 is 15 residues. Germline assignment: CDR1 MDHEN and CDR2 SYDVKM. J lost 1 base, V lost 6 bases, and 6 bases had no gene match. The DNA for the CDR3 is TGTGCCAGCAGCTTACAGGGGGCGGGGAACACTGAAGCTTTCTTT. Encoded protein: CASSLQGAGNTEAFF.

The chain has TRBV2 and TRBJ2-1; a weak D match, TRBD2 (6 bases). The germline V gene has CDR1 SNHLY and CDR2 FYNNEI. Trimming pared 8 bases from V and 5 bases from J, leaving 16 bases between. The CDR3 has 14 amino acids. The CDR3: CASFGGLENNEQFF. In nucleotides, the CDR3 is TGTGCCAGCTTCGGGGGTCTAGAGAACAATGAGCAGTTCTTC.

The chain carries TRBV2 and TRBJ1-1, with 9 bases identical to TRBD1. The V gene's germline CDR1 is SNHLY and CDR2 FYNNEI. The CDR3 is 14 amino acids. Trimming removed 7 bases from V and 1 base from J; junction bases left unmatched: 4. The CDR3 region is CASKMTGGNTEAFF. The CDR3, as DNA: TGTGCCAGCAAGATGACAGGGGGGAACACTGAAGCTTTCTTT.

The rearrangement uses TRBV28 and TRBJ2-3; 7 nucleotides line up with TRBD1. This CDR3 has 15 residues. The V segment lost 5 bases and the J segment 2 bases; nucleotides outside the gene matches: 7. Germline V lookup: CDR1 MDHEN, CDR2 SYDVKM. Here the CDR3 DNA reads TGTGCCAGCAGTACTACAGGGGCCAACACAGATACGCAGTATTTT. This translates into CASSTTGANTDTQYF. The whole variable domain, remainder taken from reference TRBV28 and TRBJ2-3, is DVKVTQSSRYLVKRTGEKVFLECVQDMDHENMFWYRQDPGLGLRLIYFSYDVKMKEKGDIPEGYSVSREKKERFSLILESASTNQTSMYLCASSTTGANTDTQYFGPGTRLTVL.

The chain combines TRBV6-4 with TRBJ1-2; 8 bases are a match to TRBD1. V lost 0 bases and J lost 6; bases outside the gene matches: 12. This CDR3 has 17 amino acids. The germline gives CDR1 MRHNA, CDR2 SNTAGT. Here the CDR3 DNA reads TGTGCCAGCAGTGACTCGTTCGGGACAGGTCACCTCAATGGCTACACCTTC. It translates to CASSDSFGTGHLNGYTF.

This clone was seen more than once but under ten times. The chain couples TRBV7-9 to TRBJ2-7, with 7 bases fitting TRBD1. The V and J ends lost 4 bases and 0 bases, in that order; junction bases with no gene match: 9. CDR3 length: 16 residues. Germline assignment: CDR1 SEHNR and CDR2 FQNEAQ (reference sequence). CDR3 sequence reads: CASSSNRDSSSYEQYF. CDR3 nucleotide sequence: TGTGCCAGCAGCTCCAACCGGGACAGTAGCTCCTACGAGCAGTACTTC.

The DNA for the CDR3 is TGTGCCAGCAGCTTACGGGCTGAAGCTTTCTTT. Translation gives CASSLRAEAFF. The genes are TRBV11-2 and TRBJ1-1; D not resolved. CDR1 and CDR2 from the germline V gene are SGHAT and FQNNGV. The CDR3 runs 11 residues. Trimming took 2 bases from V and 6 from J, leaving 4 bases between them.

Of note for this clone: Other DNA sequences of this sample code for an identical CDR3. This rearrangement joins TRBV5-1 to TRBJ1-2, with 10 bases lining up with TRBD1. The V and J ends lost 4 bases and 5 bases, in that order; junction bases with no gene match: 2. The germline V gene has CDR1 SGHRS and CDR2 YFSETQ. The CDR3 is made up of 13 amino acids. CDR3 amino acids: CASSPDRGYGYTF. CDR3 nucleotide sequence: TGCGCCAGCAGCCCGGACAGGGGGTATGGCTACACCTTC.

The chain employs TRBV4-1 and TRBJ1-1; no clear D gene. This CDR3 has 15 residues. Germline lookup yields CDR1 MGHRA and CDR2 YSYEKL. Trimming left V 1 base short and J 0 bases short, with 9 bases between. The CDR3 DNA sequence: TGCGCCAGCAGCCAAGGAGGTCTGCTGAACACTGAAGCTTTCTTT. Translation: CASSQGGLLNTEAFF.

DNA of the CDR3: TGTGCCAGCAGCTTAGGTGGACAGCCCTATAATTCACCCCTCCACTTT. Its translation is CASSLGGQPYNSPLHF. The genes are TRBV13 and TRBJ1-6, with D perhaps matching TRBD1 (6 bases). In germline, CDR1 is PRHDT, CDR2 FYEKMQ (reference sequence). The CDR3 loop spans 16 amino acids. V lost 0 bases, J lost 2 bases, and 8 bases lay in between.